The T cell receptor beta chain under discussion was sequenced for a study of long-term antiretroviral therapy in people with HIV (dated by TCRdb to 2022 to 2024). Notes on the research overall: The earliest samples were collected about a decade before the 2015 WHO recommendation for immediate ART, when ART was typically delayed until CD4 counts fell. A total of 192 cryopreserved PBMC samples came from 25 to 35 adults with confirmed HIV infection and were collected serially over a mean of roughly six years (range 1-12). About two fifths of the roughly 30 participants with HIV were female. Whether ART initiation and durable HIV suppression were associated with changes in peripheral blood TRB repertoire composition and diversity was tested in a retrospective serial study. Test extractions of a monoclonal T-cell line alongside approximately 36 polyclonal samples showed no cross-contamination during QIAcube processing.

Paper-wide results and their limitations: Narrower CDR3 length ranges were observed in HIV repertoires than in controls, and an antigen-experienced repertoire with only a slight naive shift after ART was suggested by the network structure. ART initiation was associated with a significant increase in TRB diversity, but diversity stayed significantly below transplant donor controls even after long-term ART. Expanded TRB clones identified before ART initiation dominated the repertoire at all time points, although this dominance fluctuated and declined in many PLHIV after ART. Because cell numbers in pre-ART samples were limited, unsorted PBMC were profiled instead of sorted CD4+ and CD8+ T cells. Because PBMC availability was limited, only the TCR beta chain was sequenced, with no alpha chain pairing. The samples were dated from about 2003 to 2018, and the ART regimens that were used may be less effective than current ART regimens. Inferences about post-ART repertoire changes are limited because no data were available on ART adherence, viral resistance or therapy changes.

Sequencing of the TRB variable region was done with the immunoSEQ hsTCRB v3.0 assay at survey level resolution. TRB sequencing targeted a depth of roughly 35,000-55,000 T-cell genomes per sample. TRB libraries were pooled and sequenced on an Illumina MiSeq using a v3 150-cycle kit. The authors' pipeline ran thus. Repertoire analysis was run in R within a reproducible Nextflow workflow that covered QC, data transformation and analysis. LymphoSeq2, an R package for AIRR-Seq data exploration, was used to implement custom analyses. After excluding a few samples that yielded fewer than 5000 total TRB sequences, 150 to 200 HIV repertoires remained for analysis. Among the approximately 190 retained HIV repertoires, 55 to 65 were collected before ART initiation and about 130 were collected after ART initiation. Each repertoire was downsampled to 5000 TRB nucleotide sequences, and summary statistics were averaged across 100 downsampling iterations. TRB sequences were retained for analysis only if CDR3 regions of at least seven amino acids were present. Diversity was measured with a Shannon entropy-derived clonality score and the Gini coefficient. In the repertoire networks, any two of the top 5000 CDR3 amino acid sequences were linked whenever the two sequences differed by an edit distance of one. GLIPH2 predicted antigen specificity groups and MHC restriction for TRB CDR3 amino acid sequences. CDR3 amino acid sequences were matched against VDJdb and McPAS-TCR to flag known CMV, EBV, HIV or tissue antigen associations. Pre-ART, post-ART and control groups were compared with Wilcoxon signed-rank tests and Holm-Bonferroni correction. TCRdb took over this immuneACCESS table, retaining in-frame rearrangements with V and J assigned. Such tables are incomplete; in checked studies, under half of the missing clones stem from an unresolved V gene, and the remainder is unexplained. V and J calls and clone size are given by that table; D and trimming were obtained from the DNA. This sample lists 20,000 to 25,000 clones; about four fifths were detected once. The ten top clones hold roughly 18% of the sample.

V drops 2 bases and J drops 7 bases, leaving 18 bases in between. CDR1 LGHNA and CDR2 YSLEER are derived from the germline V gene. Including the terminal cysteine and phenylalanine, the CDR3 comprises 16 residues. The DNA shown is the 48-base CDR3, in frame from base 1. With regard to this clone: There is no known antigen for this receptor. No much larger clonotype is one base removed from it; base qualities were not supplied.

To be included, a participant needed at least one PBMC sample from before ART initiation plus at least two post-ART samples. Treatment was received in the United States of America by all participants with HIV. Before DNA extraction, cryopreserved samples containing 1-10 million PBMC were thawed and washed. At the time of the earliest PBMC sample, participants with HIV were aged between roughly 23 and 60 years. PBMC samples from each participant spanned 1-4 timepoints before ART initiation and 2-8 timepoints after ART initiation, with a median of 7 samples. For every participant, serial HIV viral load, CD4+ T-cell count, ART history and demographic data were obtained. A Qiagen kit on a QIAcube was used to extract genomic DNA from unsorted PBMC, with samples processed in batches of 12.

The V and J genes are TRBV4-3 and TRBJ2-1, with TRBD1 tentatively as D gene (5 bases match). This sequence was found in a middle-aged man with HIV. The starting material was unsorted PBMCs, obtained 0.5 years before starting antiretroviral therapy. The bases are TGCGCCAGCAGCCAATTTACCTCGGCTAGGGGAAATGAGCAGTTCTTC. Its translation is CASSQFTSARGNEQFF.